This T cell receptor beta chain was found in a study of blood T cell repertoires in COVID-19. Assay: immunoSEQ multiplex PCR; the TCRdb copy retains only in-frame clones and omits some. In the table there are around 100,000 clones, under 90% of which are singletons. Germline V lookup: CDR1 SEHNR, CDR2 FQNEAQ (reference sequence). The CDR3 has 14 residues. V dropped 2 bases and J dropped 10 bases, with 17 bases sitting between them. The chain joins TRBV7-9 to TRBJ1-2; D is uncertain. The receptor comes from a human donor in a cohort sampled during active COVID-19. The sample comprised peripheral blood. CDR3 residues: CASSLTSGLDAYTF. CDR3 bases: TGTGCCAGCAGCTTAACTTCGGGGTTGGATGCCTACACCTTC.